Described below is a single T cell receptor beta chain sequence and its context. Its target is not known. The data were taken from a study of STAT5B mutations in CD4+ large granular lymphocyte leukemia. Findings and limits, study-wide: Compared with healthy controls (2/35), patient top clones favored TRBV06 (8/27).

As originally analysed: A productive frequency of 2.59 x 10-5 was the lowest detectable. Repertoires were generated with immunoSEQ multiplex PCR, while TCRdb's copy carries only in-frame clones and drops some. Clone size and V and J calls were adopted from that table, with D and trimming inferred from the DNA. The sample consists of fewer than 50,000 clones, roughly 80% of them appearing once. Germline loops: CDR1 SGHRS, CDR2 YFSETQ. V lost 4 bases and J 0 bases, leaving 16 bases between the germline ends. The CDR3 has 16 amino acids. This chain uses TRBV5-1 with TRBJ2-5, with D perhaps TRBD1 or TRBD2 (5 bases each). Sequencing was performed on CD4+ T cells from blood buffy coats. The sequence was obtained from a human donor in good health. The CDR3 region has the DNA TGCGCCAGCAGCCGAGGGACGGGGTTGTACCAAGAGACCCAGTACTTC. Translated: CASSRGTGLYQETQYF. The full variable domain, its missing parts supplied by reference TRBV5-1 and TRBJ2-5, is KAGVTQTPRYLIKTRGQQVTLSCSPISGHRSVSWYQQTPGQGLQFLFEYFSETQRNKGNFPGRFSGRQFSNSRSEMNVSTLELGDSALYLCASSRGTGLYQETQYFGPGTRLLVL.